A single sample gave rise to the 28 T cell receptor beta chains below, sequenced in a study of CD8+ T cells in alopecia areata. RNA extraction and reverse transcription yielded cDNA as sequencing template. Clones were read by immunoSEQ multiplex PCR, and TCRdb kept only the in-frame ones, dropping some. The sample shows 90,000 to 120,000 clones, around 55% of them seen only once. Specimen: CD8+ T cells sorted from blood. All receptors derive from a human donor in good health.

This clone occurred a few times. The sample contains more than one DNA sequence encoding this CDR3. CDR3 sequence reads: CASSLTVRETQYF. The CDR3 bases are TGTGCCAGCAGTTTGACAGTTAGGGAGACCCAGTACTTC. The chain is built from TRBV28 and TRBJ2-5; possibly TRBD1 for D (5 bases). V lost 3 bases to trimming and J lost 5 bases, with 10 bases between them. The CDR3 is 13 amino acids. CDR1 and CDR2 from the germline V gene are MDHEN and SYDVKM.

This clone was recorded a few times. This chain links TRBV5-1 with TRBJ2-3; D ambiguous. CDR3 length equals 15 residues. Germline V gives CDR1 SGHRS, CDR2 YFSETQ. The V gene lost 0 bases and the J gene lost 2 bases, with 10 bases spanning the gap. The CDR3 DNA follows: TGCGCCAGCAGCTTGGAAGCCCGTTTCACAGATACGCAGTATTTT. Encoded protein: CASSLEARFTDTQYF.

V and J are TRBV13 and TRBJ2-5, with 7 bases identical to TRBD1. The CDR3 runs 14 residues. Germline values: CDR1 PRHDT, CDR2 FYEKMQ (reference sequence). Losses at the gene ends were 6 bases for V and 4 bases for J; bases not matched to a gene: 8. CDR3 DNA sequence: TGTGCCAGCAGTGAGAGGGGGCATAGAGAGACCCAGTACTTC. This encodes CASSERGHRETQYF.

This clone appeared a few times. The chain joins TRBV7-9 to TRBJ1-5, with D possibly TRBD1 on 5 matching bases. V shed 1 base and J shed 5 bases, with 9 bases lying between them. Germline CDR1 is SEHNR and CDR2 is FQNEAQ (reference sequence). The CDR3 length is 14 residues. The CDR3 DNA is TGTGCCAGCAGCTTAGGGGGCCAAGATCAGCCCCAGCATTTT. Translation gives CASSLGGQDQPQHF.

The J gene is TRBJ1-1, the V gene TRBV7-9; 7 bases map to TRBD1. Germline trimming cut 1 base from V and 4 bases from J; bases unmatched to any gene: 6. The CDR3 extends over 15 amino acids. The germline CDR1 and CDR2 sequences are SEHNR and FQNEAQ (reference sequence). In nucleotides, the CDR3 is TGTGCCAGCAGCTTAGGGACAGGTTGGGTCACTGAAGCTTTCTTT. Protein: CASSLGTGWVTEAFF.

As concerns this clone: The same CDR3 arises from other DNA sequences in this sample as well. This chain links TRBV9 with TRBJ2-2, with D uncertain. Germline values: CDR1 SGDLS, CDR2 YYNGEE. The CDR3 runs 13 residues. Trimming left V 0 bases short and J 4 bases short, with 4 bases between. CDR3 sequence: CASSVVSTGELFF. The CDR3, as DNA: TGTGCCAGCAGCGTAGTTAGCACCGGGGAGCTGTTTTTT. Full variable domain (rest looked up from reference TRBV9 and TRBJ2-2): DSGVTQTPKHLITATGQRVTLRCSPRSGDLSVYWYQQSLDQGLQFLIQYYNGEERAKGNILERFSAQQFPDLHSELNLSSLELGDSALYFCASSVVSTGELFFGEGSRLTVL.

Details on this clone: This is likely an artifact of a read error, given a far larger clone one base away. Other DNA sequences in the same sample also yield this CDR3. This chain joins TRBV11-2 and TRBJ1-5; D ambiguous. Germline values: CDR1 SGHAT, CDR2 FQNNGV. The V end lost 1 base, the J end lost 1 base, and 5 bases lay between the germline ends. The CDR3 loop spans 14 amino acids. CDR3 residues: CASSLGQSNQPQHF. The CDR3 nucleotides are TGTGCCAGCAGCTTAGGTCAGAGCAATCAGCCCCAGCATTTT.

This clone was detected only once. The same CDR3 arises from other DNA sequences in this sample as well. The chain recombines TRBV14 with TRBJ2-7; D not certain. The CDR3 spans 13 residues. Looked up from germline, CDR1 is SGHDN and CDR2 is FVKESK. V gave up 0 bases and J gave up 4 bases, with 7 bases separating them. The chain's CDR3 is CASSQDWGYEQYF. CDR3 DNA sequence: TGTGCCAGCAGCCAAGATTGGGGATACGAGCAGTACTTC.

The CDR3 sequence: CASSLLAGDQETQYF. Written as DNA, the CDR3 is TGTGCCAGCAGTTTACTAGCGGGGGATCAAGAGACCCAGTACTTC. The chain links TRBV27 to TRBJ2-5, with TRBD2 matching over 10 bases. The CDR3 is made up of 15 amino acids. CDR1 and CDR2 (germline): MNHEY, SMNVEV (reference sequence). With V trimmed by 2 bases and J by 2 bases, 2 bases remained unmatched.

This clone has a single count. This rearrangement joins TRBV19 to TRBJ2-1; D is unclear. CDR1 LNHDA and CDR2 SQIVND come from the germline V gene (reference sequence). The CDR3 loop spans 13 amino acids. Trimming took off 7 bases at V and 10 bases at J, with 17 bases between the two ends. CDR3 nucleotides: TGTGCCAGTATCGTGGCGGTGTGGATAGAGCAGTTCTTC. It specifies CASIVAVWIEQFF. The full variable domain, in which reference TRBV19 and TRBJ2-1 provide the parts outside the CDR3, is DGGITQSPKYLFRKEGQNVTLSCEQNLNHDAMYWYRQDPGQGLRLIYYSQIVNDFQKGDIAEGYSVSREKKESFPLTVTSAQKNPTAFYLCASIVAVWIEQFFGPGTRLTVL.

This clone appeared a few times. J is TRBJ2-4 and V is TRBV15, with 7 bases that match TRBD2. Trimming took 0 bases from V and 13 from J; bases not matched to a gene: 12. Per the germline V gene, CDR1 is LNHNV and CDR2 is YYDKDF (reference sequence). The CDR3 is made up of 15 amino acids. The CDR3 reads CATSRDRAAGEVQYF. CDR3 in DNA: TGTGCCACCAGCAGAGATAGAGCGGCGGGGGAAGTGCAGTACTTC.

With regard to this clone: A junction end diverges from the germline sequence, so it may reflect a read error. The gene calls are TRBV20-1 and TRBJ1-2; the D is unclear. The germline CDR1 and CDR2 sequences are DFQATT and SNEGSKA (reference sequence). The CDR3 sequence is 11 residues long. CDR3 DNA: TGCAGTGCTAGAGATCTAGTGACTCAGGCCTTC. Protein: CSARDLVTQAF.

V usage is TRBV27 and J usage is TRBJ1-5; D remains unclear. Deletions cut 0 bases from V and 7 bases from J, with 10 bases between. CDR1 is MNHEY and CDR2 is SMNVEV in the germline V gene (reference sequence). The CDR3 totals 14 residues. The CDR3 nucleotides are TGTGCCAGCAGTTTATCCCCCGCCGGGCAGCCCCAGCATTTT. This translates into CASSLSPAGQPQHF.

J is TRBJ2-7 and V is TRBV9; D possibly corresponds to TRBD2 (6 bases). V gave up 0 bases and J gave up 5 bases, with 15 bases separating them. The CDR3 consists of 15 residues. CDR1 is SGDLS and CDR2 is YYNGEE in the germline V gene. As DNA, the CDR3 is TGTGCCAGCAGCGTAGGTGGGAGGAAAATGGACGAGCAGTACTTC. This codes for CASSVGGRKMDEQYF. Looking up the rest from reference TRBV9 and TRBJ2-7 gives the full variable domain: DSGVTQTPKHLITATGQRVTLRCSPRSGDLSVYWYQQSLDQGLQFLIQYYNGEERAKGNILERFSAQQFPDLHSELNLSSLELGDSALYFCASSVGGRKMDEQYFGPGTRLTVT.

The chain employs TRBV7-8 and TRBJ2-5, with D hard to call. The CDR3 is 12 residues long. Germline V gene lookup returns CDR1 SGHVS and CDR2 FQNEAQ. V lost 5 bases and J lost 1, with 5 bases in between. The DNA for the CDR3 is TGTGCCAGCAGCCTGACCCAAGAGACCCAGTACTTC. It encodes CASSLTQETQYF.

This chain links TRBV2 with TRBJ2-3, with 7 bases aligning to TRBD1. The germline CDR1 and CDR2 sequences are SNHLY and FYNNEI. Trimming took 9 bases from V and 4 from J; bases not matched to a gene: 1. The CDR3 is 11 amino acids. The CDR3 bases are TGTGCCAGTCAGGGGGCAGATACGCAGTATTTT. Translating it yields CASQGADTQYF.

This clone was detected only a few times. This chain links TRBV7-8 with TRBJ2-2, with D perhaps matching TRBD1 or TRBD2 (5 bases each). There are 15 residues in the CDR3. The germline V gene encodes CDR1 SGHVS and CDR2 FQNEAQ. The germline V and J ends were trimmed by 2 bases and 6 bases, with 13 bases remaining between them. The CDR3 sequence is CASSLRIWGSGELFF. As DNA, the CDR3 is TGTGCCAGCAGCTTACGTATTTGGGGGTCCGGGGAGCTGTTTTTT.

The rearrangement uses TRBV7-9 and TRBJ1-1; D unresolved. The germline gives CDR1 SEHNR, CDR2 FQNEAQ (reference sequence). There are 12 residues in the CDR3. V lost 6 bases and J lost 0, with 5 bases in between. Here the CDR3 reads CASRTMNTEAFF. DNA of the CDR3: TGTGCCAGCAGAACCATGAACACTGAAGCTTTCTTT.

The rearrangement uses TRBV14 and TRBJ2-1; D is undetermined. V lost 1 base to trimming and J lost 7 bases, with 5 bases between them. Per the germline V gene, CDR1 is SGHDN and CDR2 is FVKESK. The CDR3 consists of 12 residues. CDR3 residues: CASSQGWNEQFF. The CDR3 coding sequence is TGTGCCAGCAGCCAAGGATGGAATGAGCAGTTCTTC.

The chain couples TRBV28 to TRBJ1-6; 7 nucleotides agree with TRBD1. This CDR3 comprises 16 residues. V shed 3 bases, J shed 8 bases, and the junction held 10 bases outside the gene matches. CDR1 MDHEN and CDR2 SYDVKM come from the germline V gene. This CDR3 reads CASSFFWRTGHSPLHF. In DNA form, the CDR3 reads TGTGCCAGCAGTTTTTTCTGGCGGACAGGCCATTCACCCCTCCACTTT.

The J gene is TRBJ1-1, the V gene TRBV7-9; 9 bases line up with TRBD1. Germline V gene sequence: CDR1 SEHNR, CDR2 FQNEAQ (reference sequence). The trim removed 5 bases at V and 4 bases at J, leaving 8 bases unmatched. The length of the CDR3 is 15 residues. The CDR3 coding sequence is TGTGCCAGCAGCCCCTGGACAGGGGCGATCACTGAAGCTTTCTTT. Residues: CASSPWTGAITEAFF.

The chain is built from TRBV4-2 and TRBJ2-5; 7 nucleotides align to TRBD2. CDR3 size: 13 residues. The V and J ends lost 5 bases and 4 bases, in that order; junction bases with no gene match: 4. Germline assignment: CDR1 LGHNA and CDR2 YNFKEQ. The CDR3 DNA sequence: TGTGCCAGCAGCGGGCTAGCGGCAGAGACCCAGTACTTC. This translates into CASSGLAAETQYF.

This chain connects TRBV6-5 to TRBJ2-5; TRBD1 agrees at 8 bases. The ends lost 6 bases at V and 9 bases at J; junction bases unmatched: 6. The CDR3 loop spans 12 amino acids. The germline V gene has CDR1 MNHEY and CDR2 SVGAGI. The CDR3 loop reads CASSPTGEAQYF. CDR3 DNA: TGTGCCAGCAGCCCGACAGGGGAGGCCCAGTACTTC.

This chain joins TRBV5-6 and TRBJ2-1; no definite D call. V was shortened by 4 bases and J by 2 bases, with 7 bases between the two germline ends. Germline V gene lookup returns CDR1 SGHDT and CDR2 YYEEEE. The CDR3 runs to 13 residues. CDR3: CASSVGTYNEQFF. The CDR3 DNA reads as TGTGCCAGCAGCGTGGGAACCTACAATGAGCAGTTCTTC. Full variable domain (remainder filled in from reference TRBV5-6 and TRBJ2-1): DAGVTQSPTHLIKTRGQQVTLRCSPKSGHDTVSWYQQALGQGPQFIFQYYEEEERQRGNFPDRFSGHQFPNYSSELNVNALLLGDSALYLCASSVGTYNEQFFGPGTRLTVL.

V is TRBV6-4 and J is TRBJ2-5; tentatively, D is TRBD1 (5 bases). The V end lost 3 bases, the J end lost 3 bases, and 8 bases lay between the germline ends. The germline V gene encodes CDR1 MRHNA and CDR2 SNTAGT. The CDR3 sequence is 13 residues long. DNA of the CDR3: TGTGCCAGCAGTGAGTTAGGGGAAGAGACCCAGTACTTC. It yields the protein CASSELGEETQYF.

The chain uses TRBV7-6 and TRBJ2-5; TRBD1 matches at 9 bases. V lost 5 bases and J lost 5; bases outside the gene matches: 3. CDR1 and CDR2 from the germline V gene are SGHVS and FNYEAQ. This CDR3 contains 13 residues. CDR3 loop: CASSGQGWETQYF. The CDR3 DNA reads TGTGCCAGCAGCGGACAGGGGTGGGAGACCCAGTACTTC.

The chain carries TRBV6-5 and TRBJ1-2; D may be TRBD1 (6 bases). The germline V and J ends were trimmed by 7 bases and 6 bases, with 9 bases remaining between them. The CDR3 totals 11 residues. Germline assignment: CDR1 MNHEY and CDR2 SVGAGI. The CDR3 loop is CASTAGDGYTF. In nucleotides, the CDR3 is TGTGCCAGCACCGCAGGGGATGGCTACACCTTC.

The chain couples TRBV2 to TRBJ1-1; 7 bases match TRBD1. The trim removed 4 bases at V and 7 bases at J, leaving 6 bases unmatched. The CDR3 has 13 amino acids. Germline V gives CDR1 SNHLY, CDR2 FYNNEI. CDR3 region: CASSGQGQVEAFF. CDR3 nucleotides: TGTGCCAGCAGTGGACAGGGCCAGGTTGAAGCTTTCTTT.